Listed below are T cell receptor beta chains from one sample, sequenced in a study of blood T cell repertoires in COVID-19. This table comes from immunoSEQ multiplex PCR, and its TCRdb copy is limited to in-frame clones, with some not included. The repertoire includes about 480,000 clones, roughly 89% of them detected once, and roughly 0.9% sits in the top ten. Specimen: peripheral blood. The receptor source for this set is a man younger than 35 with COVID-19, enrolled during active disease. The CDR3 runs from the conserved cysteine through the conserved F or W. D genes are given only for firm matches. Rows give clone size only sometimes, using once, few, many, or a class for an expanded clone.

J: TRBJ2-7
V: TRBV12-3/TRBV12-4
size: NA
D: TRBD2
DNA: TGTGCCAGCAGCCGCGGGGGGGCCTACGAGCAGTACTTC
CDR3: CASSRGGAYEQYF

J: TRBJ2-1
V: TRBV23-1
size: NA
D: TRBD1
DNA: TGCGCCAGCAGAAAGACAGGGTACAATGAGCAGTTCTTC
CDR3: CASRKTGYNEQFF

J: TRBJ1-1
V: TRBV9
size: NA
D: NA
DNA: TGTGCCAGCAGCCCTTCCCTGGGACTCAACATTAAGGCTTTCTTT
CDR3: CASSPSLGLNIKAFF

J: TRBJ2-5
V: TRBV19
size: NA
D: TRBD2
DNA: TGTGCCACCCGGCCCGCGCGGGGGGCACAAGAGACCCAGTACTTC
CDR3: CATRPARGAQETQYF

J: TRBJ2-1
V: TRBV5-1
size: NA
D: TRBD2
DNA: TGCGCCAGCAGCTTGGCGGCCCCAGCCGCGGGGGATGAGCAGTTCTTC
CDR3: CASSLAAPAAGDEQFF

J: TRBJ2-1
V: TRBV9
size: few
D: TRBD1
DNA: TGTGCCAGCAGCTCTACTTCAGGGGGCCCTCTGGGCAATGAGCAGTTCTTC
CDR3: CASSSTSGGPLGNEQFF

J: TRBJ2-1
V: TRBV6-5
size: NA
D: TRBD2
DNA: TGTGCCAGCAGCTACCGGGACTACACGGTCAATGAGCAGTTCTTC
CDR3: CASSYRDYTVNEQFF

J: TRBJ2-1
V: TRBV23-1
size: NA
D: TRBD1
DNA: TGCGCCAGCGGACCGCTCCGGGACAGGAACAATGAGCAGTTCTTC
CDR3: CASGPLRDRNNEQFF

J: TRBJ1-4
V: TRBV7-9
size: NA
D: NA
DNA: TGTGCCAGCAGCGCCGGGGGACTAAATGAAAAACTGTTTTTT
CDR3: CASSAGGLNEKLFF

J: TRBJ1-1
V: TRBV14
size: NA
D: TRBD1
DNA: TGTGCCAGCAGCCAAGCATCAGGGGGCCTTTTCCCACTCACTGAAGCTTTCTTT
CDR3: CASSQASGGLFPLTEAFF

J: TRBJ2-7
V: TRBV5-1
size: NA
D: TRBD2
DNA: TGCGCCAGCAGCCTCGGGACTAGCGGGAGTCGCGAGCAGTACTTC
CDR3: CASSLGTSGSREQYF

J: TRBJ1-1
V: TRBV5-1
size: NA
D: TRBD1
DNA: TGCGCCAGCAGCTTGGTAGGGACAGGGTCTCCCACTGAAGCTTTCTTT
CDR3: CASSLVGTGSPTEAFF

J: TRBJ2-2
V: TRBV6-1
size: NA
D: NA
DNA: TGTGCCAGCAGTGAAGCGCCAGGGTTCGGGGAGCTGTTTTTT
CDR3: CASSEAPGFGELFF

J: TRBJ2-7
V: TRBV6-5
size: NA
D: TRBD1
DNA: TGTGCCAGCAGTTACGATTTTGGGACAGGGGCGTACGAGCAGTACTTC
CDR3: CASSYDFGTGAYEQYF

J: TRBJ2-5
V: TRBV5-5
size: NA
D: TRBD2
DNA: TGTGCCAGCAGCTTGGTAGCGGGGGGGCTGGAGACCCAGTACTTC
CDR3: CASSLVAGGLETQYF

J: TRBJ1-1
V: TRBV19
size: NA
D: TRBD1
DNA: TGTGCCAGTAGTATAGCTGCGGACAGGGGCGCTGAAGCTTTCTTT
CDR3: CASSIAADRGAEAFF

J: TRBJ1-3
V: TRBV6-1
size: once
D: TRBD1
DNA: TGTGCCAGCAGTGAAGGGGGGACAGGGGGAAACACCATATATTTT
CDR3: CASSEGGTGGNTIYF

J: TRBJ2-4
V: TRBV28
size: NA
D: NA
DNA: TGTGCCAGCAGCTCGGACTCGGCTGCCAAAAACATTCAGTACTTC
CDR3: CASSSDSAAKNIQYF

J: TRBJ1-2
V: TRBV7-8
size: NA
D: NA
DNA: TGTGCCAGCAGCTTAGTTGGAGGGAGGGGCGACTATGGCTACACCTTC
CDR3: CASSLVGGRGDYGYTF

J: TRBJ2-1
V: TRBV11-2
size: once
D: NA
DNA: TGTGCCAGCAGCTTAGAAGTAATGGGGGGTCCACCCAATGAGCAGTTCTTC
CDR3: CASSLEVMGGPPNEQFF

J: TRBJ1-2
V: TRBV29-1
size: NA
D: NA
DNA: TGCAGCGTTGAAACGCAGAACTATGGCTACACCTTC
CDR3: CSVETQNYGYTF

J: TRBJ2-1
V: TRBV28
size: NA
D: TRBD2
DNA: TGTGCCAGCAGTACCTCTAGCGGGAGGGATCATGAGCAGTTCTTC
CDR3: CASSTSSGRDHEQFF